This T cell receptor beta chain stems from a study of cytomegalovirus exposure and HLA in healthy donors. For the study at large: Of roughly 400 genotyped donors, about 81% clustered with self-reported Caucasian donors. General study findings and limits: In a later analysis, at a false discovery rate of 0.05, roughly 16,000 TCR beta sequences matched HLA alleles. TCR beta V- and J-gene trimming was later associated with a missense DCLRE1C variant.

In this sample, this clone turned up a few times. Its specificity is not known. Healthy donors of bone marrow made up the group. This CDR3 region has 16 residues. With V trimmed by 3 bases and J by 5 bases, 9 bases remained unmatched. Germline CDR1 and CDR2: MGHDK and SYGVNS. Both 60 Vbeta primers and 13 Jbeta primers went into the PCR. The protocol was immunoSEQ multiplex PCR, while the TCRdb copy is restricted to in-frame clones and leaves out a portion. This sample has 95,000 to 150,000 clones; about three quarters occur once, and the top ten carry approximately 30%. This sequence was found in a man between 60 and 70 years old in good health and CMV-seropositive. The V gene is TRBV25-1, the J gene TRBJ2-3; TRBD2 agrees at 9 bases. Source material: PBMCs. CDR3 in DNA: TGTGCCAGCAGTGAGGGCGGGAGGGCCTTTGTAGATACGCAGTATTTT. Translating gives CASSEGGRAFVDTQYF.